The sequence of this T cell receptor beta chain was determined in a study of CD8 T cells in Susac syndrome. As concerns this clonotype: Antigen unknown.

CD8+ and CD4+ T cells circulating in blood were sequenced for TCR beta. While CD8+ and CD4+ T cells were isolated negatively, TEMRA cells were enriched by FACS. It was with random hexamers that 0.5 to 1 ug RNA was reverse transcribed. Amplification of the TCR beta CDR3 was carried out by immunoSEQ multiplex PCR, which spanned a total of 54 Vbeta and 13 Jbeta segments. TCRdb reprocessed the immunoSEQ multiplex PCR reads via MiXCR and lists one record per CDR3 protein. Of 160,000 or so distinct CDR3 sequences in the sample, around 96% were seen once. Whole-study findings and limits: The study conceded that its TCR sequencing and HLA analysis involved relatively few individuals.

Germline V gene sequence: CDR1 DFQATT, CDR2 SNEGSKA (reference sequence). Losses at the gene ends were 4 bases for V and 4 bases for J; bases not matched to a gene: 10. The CDR3 consists of 14 residues. Sequenced: CD8+ T cells from PBMCs. This rearrangement joins TRBV20-1 to TRBJ2-7, with 7 bases identical to TRBD2. The source is a human donor with multiple sclerosis. The CDR3: CSAIPRAGWYEQYF. In DNA, the CDR3 is TGCAGTGCTATTCCTCGAGCGGGATGGTACGAGCAGTACTTC.